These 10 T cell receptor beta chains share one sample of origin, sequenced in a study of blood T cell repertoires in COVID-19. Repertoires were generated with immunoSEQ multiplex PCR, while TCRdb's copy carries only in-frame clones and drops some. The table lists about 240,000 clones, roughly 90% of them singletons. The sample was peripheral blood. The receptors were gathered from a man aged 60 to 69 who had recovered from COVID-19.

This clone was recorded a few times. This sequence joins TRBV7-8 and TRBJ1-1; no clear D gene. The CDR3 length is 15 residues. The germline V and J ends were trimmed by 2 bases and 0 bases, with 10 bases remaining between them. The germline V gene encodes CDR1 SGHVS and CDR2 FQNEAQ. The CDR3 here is CASSLRTAVNTEAFF. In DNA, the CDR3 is TGTGCCAGCAGCTTAAGGACTGCTGTGAACACTGAAGCTTTCTTT. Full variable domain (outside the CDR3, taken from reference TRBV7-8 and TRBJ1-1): GAGVSQSPRYKVAKRGQDVALRCDPISGHVSLFWYQQALGQGPEFLTYFQNEAQLDKSGLPSDRFFAERPEGSVSTLKIQRTQQEDSAVYLCASSLRTAVNTEAFFGQGTRLTVV.

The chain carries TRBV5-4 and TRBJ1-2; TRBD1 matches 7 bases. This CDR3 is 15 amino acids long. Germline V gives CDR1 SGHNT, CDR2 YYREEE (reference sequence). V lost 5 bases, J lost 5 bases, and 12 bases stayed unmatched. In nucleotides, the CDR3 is TGTGCCAGCAGACCGACACCGACAGGGATGTATGGCTACACCTTC. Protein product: CASRPTPTGMYGYTF.

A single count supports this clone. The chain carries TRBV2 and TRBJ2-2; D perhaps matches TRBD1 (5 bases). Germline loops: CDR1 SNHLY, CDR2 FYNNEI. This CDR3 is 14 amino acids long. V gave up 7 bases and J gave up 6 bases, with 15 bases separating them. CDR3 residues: CASNYLRDSGELFF. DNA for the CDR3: TGTGCCAGCAATTATCTCAGGGATTCCGGGGAGCTGTTTTTT.

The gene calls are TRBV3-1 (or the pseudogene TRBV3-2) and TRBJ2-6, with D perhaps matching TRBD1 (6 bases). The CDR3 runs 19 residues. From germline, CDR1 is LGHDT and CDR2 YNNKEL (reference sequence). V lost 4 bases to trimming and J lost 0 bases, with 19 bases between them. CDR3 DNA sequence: TGTGCCAGCAGCCCGACCCCAGGACAGCTCAGCTCTGGGGCCAACGTCCTGACTTTC. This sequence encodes CASSPTPGQLSSGANVLTF.

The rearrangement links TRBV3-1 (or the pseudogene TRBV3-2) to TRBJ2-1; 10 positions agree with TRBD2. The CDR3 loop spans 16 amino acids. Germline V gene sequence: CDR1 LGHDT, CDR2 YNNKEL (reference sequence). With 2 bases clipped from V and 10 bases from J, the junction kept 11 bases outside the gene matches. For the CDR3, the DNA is TGTGCCAGCAGCCAATATGGGGCTAGCGGGGGAGACGAGCAGTTCTTC. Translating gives CASSQYGASGGDEQFF.

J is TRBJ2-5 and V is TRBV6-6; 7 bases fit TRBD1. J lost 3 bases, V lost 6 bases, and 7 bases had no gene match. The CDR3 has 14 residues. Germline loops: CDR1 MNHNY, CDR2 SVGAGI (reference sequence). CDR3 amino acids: CASRRGGAEETQYF. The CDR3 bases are TGTGCCAGCAGGAGAGGGGGCGCGGAAGAGACCCAGTACTTC.

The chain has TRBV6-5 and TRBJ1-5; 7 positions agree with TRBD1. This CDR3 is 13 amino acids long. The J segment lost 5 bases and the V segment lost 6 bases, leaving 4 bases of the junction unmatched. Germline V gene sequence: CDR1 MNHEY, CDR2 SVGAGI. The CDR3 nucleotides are TGTGCCAGCAGCACGGGACAGTATCAGCCCCAGCATTTT. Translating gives CASSTGQYQPQHF.

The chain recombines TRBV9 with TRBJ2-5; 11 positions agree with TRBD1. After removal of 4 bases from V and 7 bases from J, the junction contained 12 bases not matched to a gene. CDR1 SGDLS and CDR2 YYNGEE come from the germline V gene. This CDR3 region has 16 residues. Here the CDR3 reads CASSPRRTGGEGTQYF. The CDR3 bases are TGTGCCAGCAGCCCTCGACGGACAGGGGGCGAGGGGACCCAGTACTTC.

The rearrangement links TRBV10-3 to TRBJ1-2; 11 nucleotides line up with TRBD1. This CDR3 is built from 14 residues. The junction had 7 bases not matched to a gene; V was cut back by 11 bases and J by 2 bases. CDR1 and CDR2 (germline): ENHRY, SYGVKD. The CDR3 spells CASRTGGVNYGYTF. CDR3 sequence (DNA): TGTGCCTCCCGGACAGGGGGCGTAAACTATGGCTACACCTTC.

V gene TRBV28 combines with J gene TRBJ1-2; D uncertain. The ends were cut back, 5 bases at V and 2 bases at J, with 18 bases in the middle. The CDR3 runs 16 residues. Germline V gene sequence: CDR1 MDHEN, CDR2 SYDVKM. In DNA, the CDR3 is TGTGCCAGCAGTCCCGGCGGACCGGGATTGAACTATGGCTACACCTTC. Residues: CASSPGGPGLNYGYTF.